This T cell receptor beta chain was profiled in a study of blood T cell repertoires in COVID-19. Study details: Specimens from acute and convalescent COVID-19 originated in the United States, Italy and Spain.

The germline CDR1 and CDR2 sequences are SGHRS and YFSETQ. V dropped 4 bases and J dropped 6; count of bases not matched to a gene: 6. The CDR3 extends over 15 amino acids. The assay was immunoSEQ multiplex PCR, and TCRdb's table has in-frame clones only and misses some. The sample has 350,000 to 450,000 clones, 89% seen once. This sequence was found in a woman between 35 and 50 years old with COVID-19, enrolled during active disease. The V and J genes are TRBV5-1 and TRBJ2-1, with 11 bases lining up with TRBD1. The source material was peripheral blood. The CDR3 DNA reads as TGCGCCAGCAGCATGGGACAGGGGGGCTTCAATGAGCAGTTCTTC. Its protein product is CASSMGQGGFNEQFF.